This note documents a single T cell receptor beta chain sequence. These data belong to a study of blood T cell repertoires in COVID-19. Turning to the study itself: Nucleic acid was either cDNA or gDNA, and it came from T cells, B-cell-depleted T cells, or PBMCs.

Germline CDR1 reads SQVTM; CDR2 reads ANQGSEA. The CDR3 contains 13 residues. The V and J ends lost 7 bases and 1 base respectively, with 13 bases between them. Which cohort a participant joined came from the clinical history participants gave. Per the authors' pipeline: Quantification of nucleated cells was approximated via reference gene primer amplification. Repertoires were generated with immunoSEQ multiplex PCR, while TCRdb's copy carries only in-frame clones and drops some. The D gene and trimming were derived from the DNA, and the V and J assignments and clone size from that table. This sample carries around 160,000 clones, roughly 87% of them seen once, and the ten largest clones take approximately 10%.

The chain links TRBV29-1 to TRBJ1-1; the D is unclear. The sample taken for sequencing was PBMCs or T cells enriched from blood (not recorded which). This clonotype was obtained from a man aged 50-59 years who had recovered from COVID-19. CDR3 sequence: CSAERSRNTEAFF. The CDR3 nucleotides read TGCAGCGCCGAGAGGTCTCGGAACACTGAAGCTTTCTTT.